The 29 T cell receptor beta chains reported below all come from one sample, sequenced in a study of T cell responses to AZD1222 COVID-19 vaccine. The repertoire was sequenced with immunoSEQ multiplex PCR; TCRdb's copy has only in-frame clones and lacks some. This table has 100,000 to 150,000 clones, around 87% appearing once. Material: peripheral blood, obtained on day 0 of AZD1222 vaccination. The receptors come from an adult in good health.

CDR3 bases: TGTGCCAGCAGCTGGGGATACGGGGCCTACAATGAGCAGTTCTTC. Encoded protein: CASSWGYGAYNEQFF. The chain links TRBV5-6 to TRBJ2-1; a possible D gene is TRBD2 (5 bases). The length of the CDR3 is 15 residues. CDR1 and CDR2 from the germline V gene are SGHDT and YYEEEE. V was pared by 3 bases and J by 2 bases, with 12 bases between.

The chain links TRBV3-1 (or the pseudogene TRBV3-2) to TRBJ1-6; weak D call: TRBD1 (5 bases). This CDR3 is built from 17 residues. Trimming pared 4 bases from V and 5 bases from J, leaving 18 bases between. Looked up from germline, CDR1 is LGHDT and CDR2 is YNNKEL (reference sequence). The CDR3: CASSRGVVGGNNSPLHF. The CDR3 DNA is TGTGCCAGCAGCCGCGGGGTGGTTGGGGGTAATAATTCACCCCTCCACTTT.

The rearrangement uses TRBV6-6 and TRBJ1-3; TRBD1 might be the D (5 bases). The germline V and J ends were trimmed by 0 bases and 1 base, with 7 bases remaining between them. Germline V gene sequence: CDR1 MNHNY, CDR2 SVGAGI (reference sequence). The CDR3 is 15 residues long. The CDR3 bases are TGTGCCAGCAGTTACTCAGCAGGGTCTGGAAACACCATATATTTT. It codes for CASSYSAGSGNTIYF.

V gene TRBV19 combines with J gene TRBJ1-6; TRBD1 agrees at 9 bases. Germline assignment: CDR1 LNHDA and CDR2 SQIVND (reference sequence). The junction had 5 bases not matched to a gene; V was cut back by 3 bases and J by 8 bases. The length of the CDR3 is 15 residues. CDR3 in DNA: TGTGCCAGTAGTATGGCGGGACAGGGTGATTCACCCCTCCACTTT. This gives the protein CASSMAGQGDSPLHF.

CDR3 loop: CASSHTWDLEAFF. The CDR3, as DNA: TGTGCCAGCAGCCACACCTGGGACCTTGAAGCTTTCTTT. The chain employs TRBV27 and TRBJ1-1; TRBD1 might be the D (5 bases). CDR1 is MNHEY and CDR2 is SMNVEV in the germline V gene (reference sequence). V was clipped by 6 bases and J by 7 bases, with 15 bases between them. This CDR3 spans 13 amino acids.

The chain recombines TRBV9 with TRBJ1-4; the D is unclear. V was pared by 0 bases and J by 7 bases, with 13 bases between. CDR3 length: 15 residues. Germline CDR1 and CDR2: SGDLS and YYNGEE. The CDR3 nucleotides are TGTGCCAGCAGCGTAGGGGTGGGAGGCGGTGAAAAACTGTTTTTT. Amino acid sequence: CASSVGVGGGEKLFF.

This chain connects TRBV7-9 to TRBJ2-2; D is unresolved. Germline V gives CDR1 SEHNR, CDR2 FQNEAQ (reference sequence). The V end was cut by 6 bases, the J end by 2 bases, with 10 bases between. CDR3 length equals 14 residues. CDR3 sequence: CASRVGLNTGELFF. The CDR3 nucleotides are TGTGCCAGCAGAGTCGGCTTAAACACCGGGGAGCTGTTTTTT.

The rearrangement links TRBV11-2 to TRBJ1-3; D is possibly TRBD1 (6 bases). Germline V gene sequence: CDR1 SGHAT, CDR2 FQNNGV. The CDR3 runs to 14 residues. The ends were cut back, 3 bases at V and 7 bases at J, with 13 bases in the middle. The CDR3 sequence is CASSFDRSINTIYF. The DNA of the CDR3 is TGTGCCAGCAGCTTTGACAGGAGTATTAACACCATATATTTT.

The CDR3 here is CASSLRDLNYGYTF. As DNA, the CDR3 is TGTGCCAGCAGCCTCAGGGATTTGAACTATGGCTACACCTTC. The chain joins TRBV28 to TRBJ1-2; possible D gene TRBD1, 5 bases. V lost 6 bases and J lost 2, with 13 bases in between. The V gene's germline CDR1 is MDHEN and CDR2 SYDVKM. The CDR3 contains 14 residues.

This clone was detected only a few times. The chain couples TRBV4-2 to TRBJ2-7; the match to TRBD2 covers 13 bases. This CDR3 is 16 amino acids long. CDR1 is LGHNA, CDR2 YNFKEQ, per germline. The V gene end was trimmed by 1 base and the J gene end by 5 bases; junction bases not matched to a gene: 5. CDR3 amino acids: CASSQVIGTSGDEQYF. In nucleotides, the CDR3 is TGTGCCAGCAGCCAAGTCATTGGGACTAGCGGGGACGAGCAGTACTTC.

CDR3 in amino acids: CASSTSGQNYEQYF. The CDR3 DNA is TGTGCCAGCAGCACCTCGGGACAAAACTACGAGCAGTACTTC. This chain uses TRBV5-5 with TRBJ2-7, with D possibly TRBD1 on 6 matching bases. The CDR3 is 14 amino acids. Germline lookup yields CDR1 SGHKS and CDR2 YYEKEE (reference sequence). Trimming pared 4 bases from V and 3 bases from J, leaving 14 bases between.

This chain joins TRBV5-8 and TRBJ2-7, with 8 positions matching TRBD1. Trimming took 2 bases from V and 3 from J; bases not matched to a gene: 7. Germline CDR1 and CDR2: SGHTS and YDEGEE. This CDR3 spans 15 amino acids. The CDR3 DNA reads as TGTGCCAGCAGCTTTGAACGGACAGGGTTCTACGAGCAGTACTTC. Protein sequence: CASSFERTGFYEQYF. Complete variable domain (other parts from reference TRBV5-8 and TRBJ2-7): EAGVTQSPTHLIKTRGQQATLRCSPISGHTSVYWYQQALGLGLQFLLWYDEGEERNRGNFPPRFSGRQFPNYSSELNVNALELEDSALYLCASSFERTGFYEQYFGPGTRLTVT.

This chain connects TRBV5-6 to TRBJ2-5; 8 positions match TRBD1. Germline V gives CDR1 SGHDT, CDR2 YYEEEE. The V segment lost 3 bases and the J segment 5 bases; nucleotides outside the gene matches: 3. This CDR3 spans 13 amino acids. CDR3 in amino acids: CASSWTGTETQYF. CDR3 nucleotides: TGTGCCAGCAGCTGGACAGGGACGGAGACCCAGTACTTC. The variable domain in full, completed from reference TRBV5-6 and TRBJ2-5, reads DAGVTQSPTHLIKTRGQQVTLRCSPKSGHDTVSWYQQALGQGPQFIFQYYEEEERQRGNFPDRFSGHQFPNYSSELNVNALLLGDSALYLCASSWTGTETQYFGPGTRLLVL.

This rearrangement joins TRBV28 to TRBJ2-3; TRBD1 matches 7 bases. Germline CDR1 is MDHEN and CDR2 is SYDVKM. V was clipped by 11 bases and J by 4 bases; unmatched bases: 3. The CDR3 extends over 11 amino acids. The CDR3 DNA is TGTGCCGGTCAGGGGGCAGATACGCAGTATTTT. This encodes CAGQGADTQYF.

This rearrangement joins TRBV7-2 to TRBJ2-1, with unresolved D. The germline V and J ends were trimmed by 1 base and 9 bases, with 7 bases remaining between them. The CDR3 is 12 amino acids. Looked up from germline, CDR1 is SGHTA and CDR2 is FQGNSA. The CDR3 region is CASSLDWGEQFF. In DNA, the CDR3 is TGTGCCAGCAGCTTAGACTGGGGTGAGCAGTTCTTC.

The chain is built from TRBV10-3 and TRBJ1-5; no clear D gene. CDR3 length: 16 amino acids. Germline V gene sequence: CDR1 ENHRY, CDR2 SYGVKD. V gave up 8 bases and J gave up 0 bases, with 17 bases separating them. The CDR3 protein is CAIGQGRQYSNQPQHF. The CDR3 bases are TGTGCCATCGGGCAAGGTCGACAATATAGCAATCAGCCCCAGCATTTT.

This clone was recorded once. The rearrangement joins TRBV5-1 to TRBJ1-4; TRBD1 is a possible D gene (5 bases). CDR3 length: 14 residues. Trimming took off 4 bases at V and 7 bases at J, with 14 bases between the two ends. Germline V gene data show CDR1 as SGHRS and CDR2 as YFSETQ. The CDR3 DNA is TGCGCCAGCAGCACGGGGACCGGTGGTGAAAAACTGTTTTTT. Translated: CASSTGTGGEKLFF. The variable domain in full, with the rest retrieved from reference TRBV5-1 and TRBJ1-4, is KAGVTQTPRYLIKTRGQQVTLSCSPISGHRSVSWYQQTPGQGLQFLFEYFSETQRNKGNFPGRFSGRQFSNSRSEMNVSTLELGDSALYLCASSTGTGGEKLFFGSGTQLSVL.

V is TRBV27 and J is TRBJ1-2; weak D call: TRBD1 (5 bases). Germline assignment: CDR1 MNHEY and CDR2 SMNVEV (reference sequence). Trimming took 6 bases from V and 13 from J, leaving 18 bases between them. This CDR3 comprises 12 residues. The CDR3, as DNA: TGTGCCAGCAGCCACACCCCGGGGGGAGGCACCTTC. It yields the protein CASSHTPGGGTF.

The gene calls are TRBV6-2 or TRBV6-3 and TRBJ1-1; tentative D call: TRBD1 (5 bases). V shed 0 bases and J shed 0 bases, with 14 bases lying between them. The CDR3 length is 17 residues. Germline lookup yields CDR1 MNHEY and CDR2 SVGEGT. CDR3 sequence: CASSYSGDSFMNTEAFF. The CDR3 DNA reads as TGTGCCAGCAGTTACTCGGGGGATTCATTTATGAACACTGAAGCTTTCTTT.

The V call is TRBV28, the J call TRBJ1-5; D is ambiguous. CDR1 is MDHEN and CDR2 is SYDVKM in the germline V gene. The germline V and J ends were trimmed by 7 bases and 2 bases, with 12 bases remaining between them. This CDR3 spans 14 amino acids. This CDR3 is CASTMGSGNQPQHF. The CDR3 coding sequence is TGTGCCAGCACCATGGGCTCGGGCAATCAGCCCCAGCATTTT.

This chain links TRBV5-1 with TRBJ2-3, with 13 bases identical to TRBD2. Trimming took 0 bases from V and 5 from J; bases not matched to a gene: 6. Germline V gene sequence: CDR1 SGHRS, CDR2 YFSETQ. The CDR3 sequence is 17 residues long. CDR3 nucleotide sequence: TGCGCCAGCAGCTTGGCGGGGACTAGCGGGGACGAAGATACGCAGTATTTT. Protein product: CASSLAGTSGDEDTQYF.

About this clone itself: Germline and junction disagree at one end, which may indicate a read error. The chain employs TRBV7-7 and TRBJ2-1; D might be TRBD1 (6 bases). The germline V gene encodes CDR1 SSHAT and CDR2 FNYEAQ (reference sequence). The CDR3 is made up of 14 amino acids. Here the CDR3 reads CASSPGQSYNEQFF. In nucleotides, the CDR3 is TGTGCTAGCAGCCCGGGACAATCCTACAATGAGCAGTTCTTC.

The chain is built from TRBV29-1 and TRBJ2-4, with D perhaps TRBD2 (7 bases). The V and J ends lost 6 bases and 8 bases respectively, with 20 bases between them. Looked up from germline, CDR1 is SQVTM and CDR2 is ANQGSEA. This CDR3 region has 14 residues. CDR3 nucleotides: TGCAGCGTGGGGGGGACAAGCGATTGGGACATTCAGTACTTC. Amino acids: CSVGGTSDWDIQYF.

This clone appeared a few times. Here the CDR3 reads CASSRRSLYGYTF. The CDR3 DNA follows: TGTGCCAGCAGCCGCCGGAGCCTCTATGGCTACACCTTC. This chain uses TRBV14 with TRBJ1-2; D remains ambiguous. The V gene's germline CDR1 is SGHDN and CDR2 FVKESK. V dropped 4 bases and J dropped 4 bases, with 10 bases sitting between them. The CDR3 is made up of 13 amino acids.

The chain couples TRBV27 to TRBJ1-1; TRBD1 agrees at 8 bases. J lost 1 base, V lost 6 bases, and 4 bases had no gene match. CDR3 length: 14 residues. Germline loops: CDR1 MNHEY, CDR2 SMNVEV (reference sequence). Here the CDR3 reads CASRPTGANTEAFF. CDR3 nucleotides: TGTGCCAGCAGACCGACAGGGGCGAACACTGAAGCTTTCTTT.

This clone has a single count. CDR3 protein: CASRLDGENIQYF. CDR3 DNA: TGTGCCAGCAGGCTGGACGGAGAGAACATTCAGTACTTC. The genes are TRBV27 and TRBJ2-4; no reliable D call. CDR3 size: 13 residues. The germline V and J ends were trimmed by 6 bases and 7 bases, with 13 bases remaining between them. CDR1 and CDR2 from the germline V gene are MNHEY and SMNVEV (reference sequence).

The chain has TRBV6-2 or TRBV6-3 and TRBJ1-2; TRBD1 matches 7 bases. Unmatched junction bases numbered 14, after V lost 2 bases and J lost 8 bases. CDR3 size: 16 residues. Per the germline V gene, CDR1 is MNHEY and CDR2 is SVGEGT. The CDR3 is CASSYTQSGQAFGYTF. The DNA for the CDR3 is TGTGCCAGCAGTTACACTCAATCCGGACAGGCTTTCGGCTACACCTTC.

The J gene is TRBJ1-1, the V gene TRBV27; D unclear. Germline CDR1 is MNHEY and CDR2 is SMNVEV (reference sequence). There are 14 residues in the CDR3. Trimming left V 0 bases short and J 0 bases short, with 5 bases between. The CDR3 coding sequence is TGTGCCAGCAGTTTATCTCCTATGAACACTGAAGCTTTCTTT. This encodes CASSLSPMNTEAFF.

Of note for this clone: At one end, the junction sequence differs from germline, possibly due to a read error. The chain has TRBV5-6 and TRBJ2-7; 7 bases match TRBD1. This CDR3 contains 12 residues. Germline V lookup: CDR1 SGHDT, CDR2 YYEEEE. The CDR3 is CASSLRTGLPFF. In DNA form, the CDR3 reads TGTGCCAGCAGCCTTAGGACAGGCCTTCCCTTTTTC.